The clone carrying this TCR beta chain was seen ten or more times. The source of the sample is a study of T cells in Graves' hyperthyroidism and ophthalmopathy. Amplified regions were TCR beta CDR3 sequences from RNA transcripts. During a first-round RT-PCR of the TCR CDR3, the HTBI primer set was used. Via MiXCR, TCRdb re-called the multiplex PCR reads, giving one row per CDR3 protein. The sample includes 350,000 to 450,000 distinct CDR3 sequences, about 14% of them seen just once. The CDR3 has 16 amino acids. Germline V gives CDR1 SNHLY, CDR2 FYNNEI. The junction had 12 bases not matched to a gene; V was cut back by 6 bases and J by 5 bases. Newly diagnosed hyperthyroidism, duration under 2 months, in patients aged 18 to 65.

The chain recombines TRBV2 with TRBJ1-5; 8 positions agree with TRBD1. The sequencing input was blood. This receptor was identified in an older woman with Graves' hyperthyroidism. The CDR3 here is CASRPNRDRYDQPQHF. CDR3 DNA sequence: TGTGCCAGCAGGCCCAACCGGGACAGGTACGATCAGCCCCAGCATTTT.